This paragraph covers one T cell receptor (beta chain) sequence. The source of the sample is a study of tumor-infiltrating lymphocytes in primary liver carcinoma. Across the study: Primary liver carcinoma, confirmed by histopathology, was surgically resected.

Germline V gene data show CDR1 as SNHLY and CDR2 as FYNNEI. V lost 6 bases and J lost 0, with 17 bases in between. CDR3 length equals 16 residues. Out of unsorted whole blood came the blood RNA, and germline DNA was extracted as well. Reverse transcription of roughly 0.5 ug total RNA with a constant-region primer produced TCR beta cDNA. Slightly modified ARM-PCR, run as three nested multiplex PCR rounds, produced the TCR beta libraries. TRBV1-TRBV30 forward primers paired with a C-beta reverse primer drove the first two PCR rounds, roughly 10 cycles each. From the multiplex PCR reads, TCRdb called clonotypes with MiXCR, one entry per CDR3 protein. The sample carries about 320,000 distinct CDR3 sequences, around 50% recorded once.

Material for sequencing was peripheral blood. The rearrangement uses TRBV2 and TRBJ1-2; D gene ambiguous. This TCR was recovered from a woman in her 30s with primary liver carcinoma and hepatitis B virus infection. The CDR3 DNA follows: TGTGCCAGCAGCCTCAACGGCCAGTTAGCTAACTATGGCTACACCTTC. It encodes CASSLNGQLANYGYTF.